This T cell receptor beta chain emerged from a study of blood T cell repertoires in COVID-19. As for the study in general: Specimens from acute and convalescent COVID-19 originated in the United States, Italy and Spain. The cDNA or gDNA used as material had been derived from T cells, B-cell-depleted T cells, or PBMCs.

Authors' analysis steps: Estimation of nucleated cell counts was performed using reference gene primer amplification. Some clones are missing from TCRdb's copy, which holds only in-frame ones; the method was immunoSEQ multiplex PCR. V and J calls and clone size are as listed in that table; D and trimming were resolved from the DNA. The table has hundreds of thousands of clones, over 70% seen once. This clone was observed a few times. The specimen was peripheral blood. This receptor was identified in a human donor in a cohort sampled during active COVID-19.

The CDR3 DNA sequence: TGTGCCAGCAGCTTAATGGGACAGGTCCCTTTCTCTGGAAACACCATATATTTT. The encoded protein is CASSLMGQVPFSGNTIYF. V and J are TRBV7-2 and TRBJ1-3, with TRBD1 matching over 8 bases. Unmatched junction bases numbered 9, after V lost 2 bases and J lost 0 bases. The CDR3 is 18 residues long. Germline lookup yields CDR1 SGHTA and CDR2 FQGNSA.